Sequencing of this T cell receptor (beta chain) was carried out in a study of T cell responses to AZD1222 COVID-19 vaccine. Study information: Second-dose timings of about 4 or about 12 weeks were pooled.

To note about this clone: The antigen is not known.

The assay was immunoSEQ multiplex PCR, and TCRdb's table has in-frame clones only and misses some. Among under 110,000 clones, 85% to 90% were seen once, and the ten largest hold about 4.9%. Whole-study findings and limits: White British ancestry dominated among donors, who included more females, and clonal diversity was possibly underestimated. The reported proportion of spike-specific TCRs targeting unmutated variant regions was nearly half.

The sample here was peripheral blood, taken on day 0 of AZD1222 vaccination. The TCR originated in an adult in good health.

The DNA for the CDR3 is TGTGCCAGCAGCCGCAGGGGGGGGAACACTGAAGCTTTCTTT. This encodes CASSRRGGNTEAFF. The V and J genes are TRBV6-5 and TRBJ1-1; 7 nucleotides match TRBD1. Germline-derived CDR1 and CDR2 are MNHEY and SVGAGI. The CDR3 extends over 14 amino acids. V lost 6 bases to trimming and J lost 1 base; unmatched junction nucleotides: 5.